This is a list of T cell receptor beta chains from one sample in a study of cytomegalovirus exposure and HLA in healthy donors. TCRdb's copy holds only in-frame clones and misses some; the assay was immunoSEQ multiplex PCR. In total, the table holds about 110,000 clones. The specimen sequenced was PBMCs. The receptors originated from a man aged 50-60 years in good health and CMV-seronegative. CDR3s include the opening cysteine and the closing phenylalanine or tryptophan. A D gene is named only where the DNA matches it firmly.

d_call j_call cdr3_length v_call cdr3_aa cdr3_nt
TRBD1 TRBJ1-2 14 TRBV6-6 CASSYLQGSYGYTF TGTGCCAGCAGTTACTTACAGGGGAGCTATGGCTACACCTTC
TRBD2 TRBJ2-5 17 TRBV5-1 CASRLATSGGARETQYF TGCGCCAGCAGACTGGCGACTAGCGGGGGCGCACGGGAGACCCAGTACTTC
. TRBJ1-2 14 TRBV6-6 CASSVRGVDYGYTF TGTGCCAGCAGTGTACGGGGGGTAGACTATGGCTACACCTTC
TRBD1 TRBJ1-1 15 TRBV5-1 CASRPTGGPNTEAFF TGCGCCAGCAGACCTACAGGGGGCCCTAACACTGAAGCTTTCTTT
TRBD1 TRBJ1-2 16 TRBV6-1 CTSSDRDRGGLRGYTF TGTACCAGCAGTGATCGGGACAGGGGGGGTTTGAGGGGCTACACCTTC
. TRBJ2-6 14 TRBV29-1 CSVEAFSGANVLTF TGCAGCGTCGAGGCCTTCTCTGGGGCCAACGTCCTGACTTTC
TRBD1 TRBJ1-2 13 TRBV28 CASSLTGEYGYTF TGTGCCAGCAGTTTAACAGGGGAGTATGGCTACACCTTC
TRBD1 TRBJ2-2 15 TRBV5-1 CASSLGQGDTGELFF TGCGCCAGCAGCTTAGGACAGGGAGACACCGGGGAGCTGTTTTTT
. TRBJ1-1 15 TRBV27 CASSLRPAGNTEAFF TGTGCCAGCAGTTTACGGCCGGCGGGGAACACTGAAGCTTTCTTT
TRBD1 TRBJ2-1 16 TRBV7-6 CASSLALGGYYNEQFF TGTGCCAGCAGCTTAGCGTTAGGGGGCTATTACAATGAGCAGTTCTTC
TRBD1 TRBJ1-5 17 TRBV19 CASRGTGGLMSNQPQHF TGTGCCAGTCGAGGGACAGGGGGCCTTATGAGCAATCAGCCCCAGCATTTT
. TRBJ1-2 14 TRBV7-2 CASSYVRGLDGYTF TGTGCCAGCAGTTACGTGAGGGGACTCGATGGCTACACCTTC
. TRBJ1-2 14 TRBV19 CASTYGLGTHGYTF TGTGCCAGTACGTATGGGCTCGGGACACATGGCTACACCTTC
TRBD2 TRBJ2-2 18 TRBV30 CAWSGGLAGVPNTGELFF TGTGCCTGGAGTGGGGGACTAGCGGGAGTCCCTAACACCGGGGAGCTGTTTTTT
. TRBJ2-7 13 TRBV30 CACQRGSLYEQYF TGTGCCTGCCAAAGGGGCAGCCTGTACGAGCAGTACTTC
TRBD1 TRBJ2-7 15 TRBV19 CASSVAGTGIYEQYF TGTGCCAGTAGCGTCGCCGGGACAGGGATCTACGAGCAGTACTTC
. TRBJ2-2 13 TRBV30 CAWRPGGTGELFF TGTGCCTGGAGGCCCGGCGGTACCGGGGAGCTGTTTTTT
TRBD1 TRBJ2-5 14 TRBV5-4 CASSATGTVETQYF TGTGCCAGCAGCGCTACCGGGACAGTAGAGACCCAGTACTTC
. TRBJ2-7 14 TRBV19 CASSSGLFPYEQYF TGTGCCAGTAGTTCAGGGTTGTTTCCCTACGAGCAGTACTTC
. TRBJ1-2 14 TRBV5-8 CASSSLRGKRGYTF TGTGCCAGCAGCTCTCTCCGGGGGAAACGAGGCTACACCTTC
TRBD2 TRBJ2-7 16 TRBV5-1 CASSTGLAGGSYEQYF TGCGCCAGCAGCACGGGACTAGCGGGAGGCTCCTACGAGCAGTACTTC
. TRBJ2-2 17 TRBV11-3 CASSALGGRGNTGELFF TGTGCCAGCAGCGCCCTCGGCGGCAGGGGAAACACCGGGGAGCTGTTTTTT
TRBD2 TRBJ2-7 14 TRBV5-5 CASSLDGGRDEQYF TGTGCCAGCAGCCTTGACGGCGGGAGGGATGAGCAGTACTTC
TRBD1 TRBJ1-2 15 TRBV10-3 CAISLQGQADYGYTF TGTGCCATCAGTCTACAGGGACAGGCGGACTATGGCTACACCTTC
. TRBJ1-1 13 TRBV10-3 CAISENGNTEAFF TGTGCCATCAGTGAGAACGGGAACACTGAAGCTTTCTTT
TRBD1 TRBJ1-5 18 TRBV7-9 CASSSTRTGSLSNQPQHF TGTGCCAGCAGCTCGACCCGGACAGGGAGTCTTAGCAATCAGCCCCAGCATTTT
. TRBJ1-6 11 TRBV4-3 CASGPRHDLHF TGCGCCAGCGGGCCTCGCCACGACCTCCACTTT
TRBD1 TRBJ1-1 14 TRBV6-1 CASSSRQGSTEAFF TGTGCCAGCAGTAGCCGACAGGGGAGCACTGAAGCTTTCTTT
. TRBJ1-1 14 TRBV7-8 CASSLAGGYTEAFF TGTGCCAGCAGCTTAGCTGGGGGGTACACTGAAGCTTTCTTT
. TRBJ2-1 13 TRBV9 CASSVGQDNEQFF TGTGCCAGCAGCGTAGGACAAGACAATGAGCAGTTCTTC
TRBD1 TRBJ2-5 16 TRBV11-2 CASSFTRTGGIETQYF TGTGCCAGCAGCTTTACAAGGACAGGGGGTATAGAGACCCAGTACTTC
TRBD1 TRBJ1-1 19 TRBV19 CASRNAGTGANRGNTEAFF TGTGCCAGCAGAAATGCGGGGACAGGGGCAAACCGGGGCAACACTGAAGCTTTCTTT
. TRBJ1-2 15 TRBV6-1 CASSEPLDTDHGYTF TGTGCCAGCAGTGAGCCGTTGGACACCGACCATGGCTACACCTTC
. TRBJ1-6 14 TRBV19 CASSIGGGNSPLHF TGTGCCAGTAGTATTGGTGGAGGAAACTCACCCCTCCACTTT
TRBD2 TRBJ2-1 14 TRBV18 CASSPAGVPNEQFF TGTGCCAGCTCACCCGCGGGGGTACCCAATGAGCAGTTCTTC
. TRBJ2-3 15 TRBV7-8 CASSPDRSFTDTQYF TGTGCCAGCAGCCCCGACAGGTCCTTCACAGATACGCAGTATTTT
TRBD2 TRBJ2-1 15 TRBV27 CASSLRTSAYNEQFF TGTGCCAGCAGCCTCCGGACTAGCGCCTACAATGAGCAGTTCTTC
TRBD1 TRBJ1-2 16 TRBV11-3 CASSDRGPIGGYGYTF TGTGCCAGCAGTGATAGGGGGCCAATCGGGGGCTATGGCTACACCTTC
. TRBJ2-7 11 TRBV2 CASSERYEQYF TGTGCCAGCAGTGAACGTTACGAGCAGTACTTC
. TRBJ1-2 14 TRBV30 CAWTTSGASYGYTF TGTGCCTGGACCACAAGCGGGGCTAGCTATGGCTACACCTTC
TRBD2 TRBJ2-3 21 TRBV4-3 CASSLSLPSGEHHSSTDTQYF TGCGCCAGCAGCCTCTCCCTTCCTAGCGGCGAACACCATAGTAGCACAGATACGCAGTATTTT
TRBD1 TRBJ2-3 14 TRBV7-9 CASRYRQGTDTQYF TGTGCCAGCAGATACCGACAGGGAACAGATACGCAGTATTTT
. TRBJ2-1 15 TRBV27 CASSASRGTYNEQFF TGTGCCAGCAGTGCAAGCCGGGGGACCTACAATGAGCAGTTCTTC
. TRBJ1-2 14 TRBV7-9 CASSLGGPGSGYTF TGTGCCAGCAGCTTAGGCGGGCCCGGTAGTGGCTACACCTTC
. TRBJ2-2 14 TRBV19 CASSMAANTGELFF TGTGCCAGTAGTATGGCGGCGAACACCGGGGAGCTGTTTTTT
. TRBJ1-1 14 TRBV6-5 CASSYSRVNTEAFF TGTGCCAGCAGTTACTCGAGGGTGAACACTGAAGCTTTCTTT
TRBD2 TRBJ2-1 15 TRBV5-4 CASSRPLAAHNEQFF TGTGCCAGCAGCCGGCCCCTAGCGGCACACAATGAGCAGTTCTTC
TRBD2 TRBJ2-5 13 TRBV2 CASIQREMETQYF TGTGCCAGCATTCAGCGGGAGATGGAGACCCAGTACTTC